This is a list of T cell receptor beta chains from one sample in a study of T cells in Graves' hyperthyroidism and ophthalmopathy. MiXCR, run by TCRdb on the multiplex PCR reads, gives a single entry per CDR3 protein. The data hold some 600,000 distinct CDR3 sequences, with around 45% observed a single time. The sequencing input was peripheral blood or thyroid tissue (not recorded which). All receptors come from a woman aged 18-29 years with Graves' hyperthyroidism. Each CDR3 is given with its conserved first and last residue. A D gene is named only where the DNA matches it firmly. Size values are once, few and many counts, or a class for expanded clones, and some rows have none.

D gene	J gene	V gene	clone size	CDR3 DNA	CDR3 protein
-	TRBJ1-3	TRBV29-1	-	TGCAGCGTCTTATTGGACACCCTCTCTGGAAACACCATATATTTT	CSVLLDTLSGNTIYF
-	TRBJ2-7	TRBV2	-	TGTGCCGCTCCGACTAGTTTCGGGTACGAGCAGTACTTC	CAAPTSFGYEQYF
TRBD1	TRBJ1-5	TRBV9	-	TGTGCCAGCAGCAAGGGACAGGATAATCAGCCCCAGCATTTT	CASSKGQDNQPQHF
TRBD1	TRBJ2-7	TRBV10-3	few	TGTGCCAGCAGTTACTCAGCGGACAGGGACTACGAGCAGTACTTC	CASSYSADRDYEQYF
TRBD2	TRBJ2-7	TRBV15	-	TGTGCCACCAGCGTTAAGTGGGAGGGCGAGCAGTACTTC	CATSVKWEGEQYF
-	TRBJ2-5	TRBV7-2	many	TGTGCCAGCAGCTTAGCTATCAGGGAGACCCAGTACTTC	CASSLAIRETQYF
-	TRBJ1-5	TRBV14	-	TGTGCCAGCAGCCATGATACAGAGGCCAATCAGCCCCAGCATTTT	CASSHDTEANQPQHF
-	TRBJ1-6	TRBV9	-	TGTGCCAGCAGCGTAGTCGAGGGGGAAGAGAATTCACCCCTCCACTTT	CASSVVEGEENSPLHF
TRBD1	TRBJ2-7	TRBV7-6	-	TGTGCCAGCAGCCAAGACAGGGTGGACTACGAGCAGTACTTC	CASSQDRVDYEQYF
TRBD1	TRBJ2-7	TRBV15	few	TGTGCCACCAGCAGAGGGAACAGGGGGAAGACCTACGAGCAGTACTTC	CATSRGNRGKTYEQYF
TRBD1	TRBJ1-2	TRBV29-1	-	TGCAGCGTTGCGACAGGGAACTATGACTACACCTTC	CSVATGNYDYTF
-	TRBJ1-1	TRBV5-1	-	TGTGCCAGCAGCCAGCGTCCGAACCCAATGAACACTGAAGCTTTCTTT	CASSQRPNPMNTEAFF
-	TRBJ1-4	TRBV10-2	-	TGCGCCAGCAGTCCTGAAGGGCTAGCTAATGAAAAACTGTTTTTT	CASSPEGLANEKLFF
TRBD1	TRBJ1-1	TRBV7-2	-	TGTGCCAGCAGCTCCCGGGACAGGCGGCCCCTGGGCACTGAAGCTTTCTTT	CASSSRDRRPLGTEAFF
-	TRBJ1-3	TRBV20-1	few	TGCAGTGCTAGAGAGTCTATGGGAAACACCATATATTTT	CSARESMGNTIYF
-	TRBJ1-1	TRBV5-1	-	TGCGCCAGCAGCTTGGAGACGGGGATGACTGAAGCTTTCTTT	CASSLETGMTEAFF
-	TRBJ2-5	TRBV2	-	TGTGCCAGCACGGTTTGGGAGACCCAGTACTTC	CASTVWETQYF
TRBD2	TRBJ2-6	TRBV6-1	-	TGTGCCAGCAGTGGACTAGCGGGAGGACCTGGGGCCAACGTCCTGACTTTC	CASSGLAGGPGANVLTF
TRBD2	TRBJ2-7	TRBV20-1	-	TGCAGTGCCTTAGCGGGACGTTTCGTGAGCGAGCAGTACTTC	CSALAGRFVSEQYF
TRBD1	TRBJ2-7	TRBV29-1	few	TGCAGCGTTGAGTCCGCGACAGGGGGTCTCTACGAGCAGTACTTC	CSVESATGGLYEQYF
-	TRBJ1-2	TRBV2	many	TGTGCCAGCAGTGAGGAGGACAGACCGCTCGCTGGCTACACCTTC	CASSEEDRPLAGYTF
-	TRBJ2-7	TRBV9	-	TGTGCCAGCAGCGCACTGAGTTCTCTGGGGGAGCAGTACTTC	CASSALSSLGEQYF
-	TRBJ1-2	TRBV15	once	TGTGCCACCAGCAGAAACAGGGAGAACTATGGCTACACCTTC	CATSRNRENYGYTF
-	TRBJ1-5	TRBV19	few	TGTGCCAGTAGTAGGGTCCTCAATCAGCCCCAGCATTTT	CASSRVLNQPQHF
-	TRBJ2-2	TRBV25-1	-	TGTGCCAGCAGTTTCAAGGGCAACACCGGGGAGCTGTTTTTT	CASSFKGNTGELFF
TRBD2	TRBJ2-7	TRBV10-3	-	TGTGCCATCAGTGAGCTGGGGGGGAGTAACGAGCAGTACTTC	CAISELGGSNEQYF
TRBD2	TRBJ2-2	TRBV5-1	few	TGCGCCAGCAACCTTCGGACTAGCGGGGACGGGGAGCTGTTTTTT	CASNLRTSGDGELFF
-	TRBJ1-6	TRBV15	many	TGTGCCACCAGCAGTGAGGGCTTAACCAATTCACCCCTCCACTTT	CATSSEGLTNSPLHF
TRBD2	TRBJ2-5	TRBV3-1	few	TGTGCCAGCAGCCAAGATCCGGGACTAGCCCTCGAAACCCAGTACTTC	CASSQDPGLALETQYF
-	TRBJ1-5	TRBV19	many	TGTGCCGCGACCGGGTCTAGCAATCAGCCCCAGCATTTT	CAATGSSNQPQHF
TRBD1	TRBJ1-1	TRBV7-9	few	TGTGCCAGCAGCACCCCTGGGGAGGGGGCGAACACTGAAGCTTTCTTT	CASSTPGEGANTEAFF
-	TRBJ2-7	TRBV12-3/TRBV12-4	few	TGTGCCAGCAGTTTCCGACAGAGCTCCTACGAGCAGTACTTC	CASSFRQSSYEQYF
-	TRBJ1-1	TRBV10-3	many	TGTGCCATCAGCACAGGTCACACTGAAGCTTTCTTT	CAISTGHTEAFF
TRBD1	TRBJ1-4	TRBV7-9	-	TGTGCCAGCAGCTTCGTTGCGGGACAGCCCGAAAAACTGTTTTTT	CASSFVAGQPEKLFF
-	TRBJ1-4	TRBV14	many	TGTGCCAGCAGCCACAGGGAGGAAAAACTGTTTTTT	CASSHREEKLFF
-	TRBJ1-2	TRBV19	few	TGTGCCAGTACCCCAAAGGGAGGGATATGGTATGGCTACACCTTC	CASTPKGGIWYGYTF
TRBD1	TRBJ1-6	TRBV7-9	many	TGTGCCAGCAGCTTAGGGACAGGGTATTCACCCCTCCACTTT	CASSLGTGYSPLHF
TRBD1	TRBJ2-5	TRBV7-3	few	TGTGCCAGCAGCCAAGGGGACAGGGGGGGAGGTGAGACCCAGTACTTC	CASSQGDRGGGETQYF
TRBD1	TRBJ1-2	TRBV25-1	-	TGTGCCAGCTTAGATCAGGGGGACTATGGCTACACCTTC	CASLDQGDYGYTF
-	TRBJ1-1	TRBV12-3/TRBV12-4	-	TGTGCCAGCAGTTTAGCCCCCCAGGACCCTGAAGCTTTCTTT	CASSLAPQDPEAFF
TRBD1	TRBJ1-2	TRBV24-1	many	TGTGCCACCAGTGACCGGGACAGTAACTATGGCTACACCTTC	CATSDRDSNYGYTF
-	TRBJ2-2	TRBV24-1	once	TGTGCCACCAGTGATTTCCGCACTCGATACACCGGGGAGCTGTCTTGG	CATSDFRTRYTGELSW
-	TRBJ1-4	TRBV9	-	TGTGCCAGCAGCGTAGGACTCTCGGGTGAAAAACTGTTTTTT	CASSVGLSGEKLFF
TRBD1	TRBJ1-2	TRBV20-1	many	TGCAGTGCCTTGAACAGGGGAATTGGCTACACCTTC	CSALNRGIGYTF
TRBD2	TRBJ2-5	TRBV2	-	TGTGCCAGCAGCTCCCAGCGGGAGGGCCTGGGGGAGACCCAGTACTTC	CASSSQREGLGETQYF
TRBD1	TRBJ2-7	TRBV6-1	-	TGTGCCAGCAGACCCGCGACAGGGCTAGGGGCCTACGAGCAGTACTTC	CASRPATGLGAYEQYF
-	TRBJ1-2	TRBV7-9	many	TGTGCCAGCGATGTGGACAGCGAGACTAACTATGGCTACACCTTC	CASDVDSETNYGYTF
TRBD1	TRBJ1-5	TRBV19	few	TGTGCCACAACACAGGGGACTAATCAGCCCCAGCATTTT	CATTQGTNQPQHF
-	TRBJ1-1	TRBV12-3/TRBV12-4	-	TGTGCCAGCAGTACACAGGGAGGAGGCACTGAAGCTTTCTTT	CASSTQGGGTEAFF
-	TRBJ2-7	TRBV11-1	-	TGTGCCAGCAGCTTTATAGACCTCAATGAGCAGTACTTC	CASSFIDLNEQYF
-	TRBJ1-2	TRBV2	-	TGTGCCAGCCGGACAGTCTTAGGCTACACCTTC	CASRTVLGYTF
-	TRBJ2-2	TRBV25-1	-	TGTGCCAGCAGTGGAGCGAACACCGGGGAGCCGTTTTTT	CASSGANTGEPFF
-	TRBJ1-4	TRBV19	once	TGTGCCAGTAGGAGGTCAGGAACAGCTCAAGTTCCAACTAATGAAAAACTGTTTTTT	CASRRSGTAQVPTNEKLFF
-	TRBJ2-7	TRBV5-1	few	TGCGCCAGCAGCTTTTCGCGGGATCTTTTCTACGAGCAGTACTTC	CASSFSRDLFYEQYF
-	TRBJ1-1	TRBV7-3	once	TGTGCCTGGAGTTTCAGGTACGTTGAAGCTTTCTTT	CAWSFRYVEAFF
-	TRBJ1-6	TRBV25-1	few	TGTGCCAGCAGTTATCCCCCGCCCGACAAGGAACGGAGTTCACCCCTCCACTTT	CASSYPPPDKERSSPLHF
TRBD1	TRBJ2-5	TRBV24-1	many	TGTGCCACCAGTGACAATGGACAGGGGAGAGGAGAGACCCAGTACTTC	CATSDNGQGRGETQYF
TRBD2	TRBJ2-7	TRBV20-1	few	TGCAGTGCCGGAACTAGCGACGAGCAGTACTTC	CSAGTSDEQYF
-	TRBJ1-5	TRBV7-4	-	TGTGCCAGCAGCTTAGCCCCGGGACAACATAGCAATCAGCCCCAGCATTTT	CASSLAPGQHSNQPQHF